Shown below are 31 T cell receptor beta chains from a single sample sequenced in a study of vaccination and CD4 T cells after COVID-19 (dated by TCRdb to 2022 to 2024). To prepare the library, PCR was applied. The instrument was an Illumina iSeq 100. DNA from cultured CD4+ T cells was subjected to TCR sequencing with the Oncomine TCR Beta short-read assay at the Johns Hopkins FTIC core. Through fastp at Q25 and MiXCR, TCRdb rebuilt clones from the public reads, retaining in-frame beta chains. Here each entry gathers all rows of one CDR3 protein and keeps the most common genes and DNA. The sample table shows some 14,000 distinct CDR3 sequences, and more than 55% are seen once. The ten largest clones capture approximately 17% of the sample. The sample's treatment or condition label is to be understood as: approximately nine-day PBMC culture with coronavirus spike peptide pools or control peptides (ViraFEST assay).

These TCRs' antigens remain unknown. The source material was cultured CD4+ T cells from blood, sampled after SARS-CoV-2 vaccination. Every receptor here comes from a human donor with COVID-19.

The chain uses TRBV7-9 and TRBJ1-3; D perhaps matches TRBD1 (5 bases). CDR1 SEHNR and CDR2 FQNEAQ come from the germline V gene (reference sequence). There are 16 residues in the CDR3. V dropped 3 bases and J dropped 0 bases, with 12 bases sitting between them. This chain's CDR3 is CASSLQTGASGNTIYF. The CDR3, as DNA: TGTGCCAGCAGCTTGCAAACCGGGGCCTCTGGAAACACCATATATTTT.

With respect to this clonotype: One end of the junction varies from germline; a read error may be responsible. The chain combines TRBV25-1 with TRBJ1-6; 11 nucleotides align to TRBD1. CDR3 length equals 15 residues. Looked up from germline, CDR1 is MGHDK and CDR2 is SYGVNS. CDR3 amino acids: CASSLGTGGSSPPHF. In nucleotides, the CDR3 is TGTGCCAGCAGTTTGGGGACAGGGGGTAGCTCACCCCCCCACTTT.

This clonotype was seen a few times. The rearrangement uses TRBV6-1 and TRBJ2-3, with TRBD2 matching over 11 bases. CDR1 is MNHNS and CDR2 is SASEGT in the germline V gene. The CDR3 has 16 residues. V gave up 6 bases and J gave up 3 bases; unmatched junction bases: 8. Here the CDR3 reads CASSSRLAGKTDTQYF. The DNA for the CDR3 is TGTGCCAGCAGCTCGAGACTAGCGGGGAAAACAGATACGCAGTATTTT.

This clonotype was picked up one time. The chain combines TRBV9 with TRBJ2-7; 9 bases line up with TRBD1. CDR1 and CDR2 (germline): SGDLS, YYNGEE. This CDR3 is built from 15 residues. Trimming cost V 3 bases and J 3 bases; bases outside gene matches: 7. CDR3 nucleotides: TGTGCCAGCAGCGCAAGGACAGGGGACTACTACGAGCAGTACTTC. Amino acid sequence: CASSARTGDYYEQYF.

J is TRBJ1-6 and V is TRBV6-1, with 7 nucleotides matching TRBD1. V shed 4 bases and J 1 base; nucleotides not matched to a gene: 7. There are 17 residues in the CDR3. Germline V gene sequence: CDR1 MNHNS, CDR2 SASEGT. The CDR3 bases are TGTGCCAGCAGTGCCCCGGCAGGGGGATCCTATAATTCACCCCTCCACTTT. The encoded protein is CASSAPAGGSYNSPLHF.

This clonotype was seen once. The CDR3 DNA reads TGTGCCAGCAGTTACGACAGGGGAGCCGGGGGGTCACCCCTCCACTTT. This translates into CASSYDRGAGGSPLHF. The J gene is TRBJ1-6, the V gene TRBV6-5; 8 bases are a match to TRBD1. The germline gives CDR1 MNHEY, CDR2 SVGAGI. This CDR3 spans 16 amino acids. Losses at the gene ends were 2 bases for V and 10 bases for J; bases not matched to a gene: 10.

This sequence joins TRBV6-1 and TRBJ1-1; D not certain. V gave up 6 bases and J gave up 1 base, with 12 bases separating them. The CDR3 has 14 residues. Germline CDR1 MNHNS, CDR2 SASEGT. The CDR3 loop reads CASSVGLTNTEAFF. DNA of the CDR3: TGTGCCAGCAGCGTAGGACTCACGAACACTGAAGCTTTCTTT.

The CDR3, as DNA: TGTGCCAGCAGCACGGGGGGGCCCCCCAATGAGCAGTTCTTC. Its protein product is CASSTGGPPNEQFF. The chain employs TRBV7-2 and TRBJ2-1; 8 bases are shared with TRBD2. The V gene end was trimmed by 5 bases and the J gene end by 6 bases; junction bases not matched to a gene: 6. Germline lookup yields CDR1 SGHTA and CDR2 FQGNSA. The CDR3 contains 14 residues.

The chain has TRBV5-4 and TRBJ2-3, with 8 bases matching TRBD2. This CDR3 region has 15 residues. Germline assignment: CDR1 SGHNT and CDR2 YYREEE (reference sequence). With 1 base clipped from V and 3 bases from J, the junction kept 4 bases outside the gene matches. CDR3 sequence: CASSLLAGRTDTQYF. CDR3 coding DNA: TGTGCCAGCAGCTTGTTAGCGGGGAGAACAGATACGCAGTATTTT. The variable domain in full, with the rest retrieved from reference TRBV5-4 and TRBJ2-3, is ETGVTQSPTHLIKTRGQQVTLRCSSQSGHNTVSWYQQALGQGPQFIFQYYREEENGRGNFPPRFSGLQFPNYSSELNVNALELDDSALYLCASSLLAGRTDTQYFGPGTRLTVL.

This sequence joins TRBV19 and TRBJ1-5; 8 bases map to TRBD1. In germline, CDR1 is LNHDA, CDR2 SQIVND (reference sequence). The CDR3 runs 16 residues. V gave up 5 bases and J gave up 4 bases; unmatched junction bases: 10. CDR3 in amino acids: CASSFLRQGRNQPQHF. Written as DNA, the CDR3 is TGTGCCAGTAGTTTCCTTCGACAGGGGCGGAATCAGCCCCAGCATTTT.

The chain carries TRBV6-5 and TRBJ2-2; TRBD2 might be the D (6 bases). Trimming removed 3 bases from V and 7 bases from J, with 9 bases in between. This CDR3 is built from 13 residues. Germline lookup yields CDR1 MNHEY and CDR2 SVGAGI. CDR3 sequence (DNA): TGTGCCAGCAGTTATCCCGGGGGCGGGGAGCTGTTTTTT. It codes for CASSYPGGGELFF.

The chain is built from TRBV30 and TRBJ2-2; TRBD1 might be the D (5 bases). Germline loops: CDR1 GTSNPN, CDR2 SVGIG (reference sequence). V was clipped by 4 bases and J by 4 bases, with 10 bases between them. CDR3 size: 13 residues. The CDR3 protein is CAWTKGVTGELFF. CDR3 nucleotide sequence: TGTGCCTGGACGAAAGGGGTCACCGGGGAGCTGTTTTTT.

J is TRBJ1-1 and V is TRBV15; TRBD1 might be the D (5 bases). Germline V gives CDR1 LNHNV, CDR2 YYDKDF (reference sequence). Trimming took off 6 bases at V and 0 bases at J, with 11 bases between the two ends. The CDR3 contains 14 residues. DNA for the CDR3: TGTGCCACCAGTCCGGGGGGGATGAACACTGAAGCTTTCTTT. Encoded protein: CATSPGGMNTEAFF. Looking up the rest from reference TRBV15 and TRBJ1-1 gives the full variable domain: DAMVIQNPRYQVTQFGKPVTLSCSQTLNHNVMYWYQQKSSQAPKLLFHYYDKDFNNEADTPDNFQSRRPNTSFCFLDIRSPGLGDTAMYLCATSPGGMNTEAFFGQGTRLTVV.

The V call is TRBV6-1, the J call TRBJ2-4; no clear D. In germline, CDR1 is MNHNS, CDR2 SASEGT. V shed 3 bases and J shed 6 bases, with 12 bases lying between them. The CDR3 runs 14 residues. In DNA, the CDR3 is TGTGCCAGCAGTGACGATGGGATACGAAACATTCAGTACTTC. Translated: CASSDDGIRNIQYF.

J is TRBJ2-1 and V is TRBV20-1, with 13 bases lining up with TRBD2. Germline V gives CDR1 DFQATT, CDR2 SNEGSKA (reference sequence). The CDR3 is 20 residues long. V shed 1 base and J 1 base; nucleotides not matched to a gene: 13. The CDR3 DNA follows: TGCAGTGCTAGAGGCCCCAGCAGACTAGCGGGGGGAGGATCCTACAATGAGCAGTTCTTC. It encodes CSARGPSRLAGGGSYNEQFF.

The chain recombines TRBV25-1 with TRBJ1-2; maybe TRBD1 (5 bases). Per the germline V gene, CDR1 is MGHDK and CDR2 is SYGVNS. The CDR3 totals 14 residues. The V end was cut by 3 bases, the J end by 8 bases, with 16 bases between. CDR3 protein: CASSDVGQGGGYTF. The CDR3 nucleotides are TGTGCCAGCAGTGACGTAGGCCAGGGAGGAGGCTACACCTTC.

This chain joins TRBV30 and TRBJ2-2; D might be TRBD1 or TRBD2, each matching 6 bases. The length of the CDR3 is 16 residues. Trimming cost V 3 bases and J 2 bases, with 16 bases left between them. CDR1 and CDR2 (germline): GTSNPN, SVGIG (reference sequence). Here the CDR3 DNA reads TGTGCCTGGAGGGGGGTACGGGGGACAAACACCGGGGAGCTGTTTTTT. This codes for CAWRGVRGTNTGELFF.

The genes are TRBV15 and TRBJ2-1; D unclear. V lost 0 bases and J lost 10, with 13 bases in between. The CDR3 covers 14 residues. Germline loops: CDR1 LNHNV, CDR2 YYDKDF (reference sequence). The CDR3 reads CATSRDLSRTEQFF. Written as DNA, the CDR3 is TGTGCCACCAGCAGAGATTTGTCCCGGACCGAGCAGTTCTTC. Full variable domain (remainder filled in from reference TRBV15 and TRBJ2-1): DAMVIQNPRYQVTQFGKPVTLSCSQTLNHNVMYWYQQKSSQAPKLLFHYYDKDFNNEADTPDNFQSRRPNTSFCFLDIRSPGLGDTAMYLCATSRDLSRTEQFFGPGTRLTVL.

The V and J genes are TRBV11-3 and TRBJ1-1; no clear D gene. Germline-derived CDR1 and CDR2 are SGHNT and YENEEA. The CDR3 runs to 12 residues. V lost 5 bases and J lost 1, with 5 bases in between. CDR3 amino acids: CASSLENTEAFF. CDR3 DNA: TGTGCCAGCAGCCTCGAGAACACTGAAGCTTTCTTT.

The chain employs TRBV20-1 and TRBJ1-6, with D perhaps TRBD1 (5 bases). The CDR3 sequence is 15 residues long. V lost 3 bases, J lost 8 bases, and 17 bases lay in between. Germline V gene lookup returns CDR1 DFQATT and CDR2 SNEGSKA (reference sequence). The DNA for the CDR3 is TGCAGTGCTAGCCGGGGCGCTATATCCGATTCACCCCTCCACTTT. Protein sequence: CSASRGAISDSPLHF.

This rearrangement joins TRBV9 to TRBJ1-2; D ambiguous. CDR3 length: 12 residues. From germline, CDR1 is SGDLS and CDR2 YYNGEE. Trimming removed 4 bases from V and 6 bases from J, with 10 bases in between. The CDR3 region is CASSTPRNGYTF. As DNA, the CDR3 is TGTGCCAGCAGCACTCCACGGAATGGCTACACCTTC.

The chain recombines TRBV20-1 with TRBJ1-2; D is perhaps TRBD1 (5 bases). V was pared by 0 bases and J by 7 bases, with 9 bases between. Germline CDR1 is DFQATT and CDR2 is SNEGSKA (reference sequence). This CDR3 has 12 residues. The CDR3 sequence: CSARDPGGGYTF. The CDR3 coding sequence is TGCAGTGCTAGAGACCCTGGGGGTGGCTACACCTTC.

The gene calls are TRBV9 and TRBJ1-6; D unclear. Deletions cut 3 bases from V and 8 bases from J, with 9 bases between. The CDR3 sequence is 13 residues long. Germline-derived CDR1 and CDR2 are SGDLS and YYNGEE. CDR3 DNA sequence: TGTGCCAGCAGCGACGGACCGGATTCACCCCTCCACTTT. Protein: CASSDGPDSPLHF.

With respect to this clonotype: It is likely a read error: a sequence one base away is far more abundant. The CDR3 region has the DNA TGCAGCATTCAACAGGAAGGGACTGAAGCTTTCTTT. Amino acids: CSIQQEGTEAFF. The chain has TRBV20-1 and TRBJ1-1, with D perhaps matching TRBD1 (5 bases). Germline V CDR1 and CDR2: DFQATT, SNEGSKA (reference sequence). The CDR3 totals 12 residues.

The rearrangement joins TRBV10-3 to TRBJ2-3; 9 bases map to TRBD1. This CDR3 has 15 residues. Germline V CDR1 and CDR2: ENHRY, SYGVKD. V was pared by 6 bases and J by 3 bases, with 7 bases of the junction left unmatched. In DNA form, the CDR3 reads TGTGCCATCAGGGGGACAGGGATTGAGACAGATACGCAGTATTTT. This sequence encodes CAIRGTGIETDTQYF.

The chain joins TRBV20-1 to TRBJ1-1; weak D call: TRBD1 (6 bases). The germline CDR1 and CDR2 sequences are DFQATT and SNEGSKA (reference sequence). This CDR3 has 14 amino acids. The V and J ends lost 6 bases and 7 bases respectively, with 21 bases between them. The CDR3: CSAGHGSGVGEAFF. The DNA for the CDR3 is TGCAGTGCCGGACACGGTTCAGGGGTGGGTGAAGCTTTCTTT.

The chain couples TRBV19 to TRBJ2-2, with D perhaps TRBD1 (6 bases). The germline gives CDR1 LNHDA, CDR2 SQIVND (reference sequence). The length of the CDR3 is 15 residues. Trimming cost V 2 bases and J 5 bases, with 12 bases left between them. For the CDR3, the DNA is TGTGCCAGTAGTATAAAGTTAGGGGGAACCGGGGAGCTGTTTTTT. This sequence encodes CASSIKLGGTGELFF. Combining the CDR3 with reference TRBV19 and TRBJ2-2 gives the whole variable domain DGGITQSPKYLFRKEGQNVTLSCEQNLNHDAMYWYRQDPGQGLRLIYYSQIVNDFQKGDIAEGYSVSREKKESFPLTVTSAQKNPTAFYLCASSIKLGGTGELFFGEGSRLTVL.

This clonotype was observed a few times. V usage is TRBV23-1 and J usage is TRBJ1-2; 8 positions match TRBD1. Being an ORF, TRBV23-1 has a function that is uncertain. The CDR3 is 14 amino acids. With V trimmed by 4 bases and J by 6 bases, 7 bases remained unmatched. CDR3 sequence: CASSRGQGGDGYTF. CDR3 nucleotides: TGCGCCAGCAGTCGCGGACAGGGTGGGGATGGCTACACCTTC.

This chain joins TRBV6-1 and TRBJ2-7, with TRBD1 matching 8 bases. CDR1 is MNHNS, CDR2 SASEGT, per germline. V lost 1 base and J lost 4; bases outside the gene matches: 6. The CDR3 is made up of 15 amino acids. The CDR3 coding sequence is TGTGCCAGCAGTGAAGTGGCAGGGGGCAGGTACGAGCAGTACTTC. Translated: CASSEVAGGRYEQYF.

This clonotype was observed a handful of times. Its ends do not fully match the called genes, so a read error is possible. The chain couples TRBV6-1 to TRBJ2-5, with no clear D. Looked up from germline, CDR1 is MNHNS and CDR2 is SASEGT. CDR3 length: 11 residues. The CDR3 here is CASSHQGTQYF. The CDR3 DNA reads TGTGCCAGCAGTCACCAAGGGACCCAGTACTTC.

This clonotype came up a few times. The rearrangement joins TRBV27 to TRBJ1-1, with TRBD1 as a possible D gene (6 bases). CDR3 length: 13 residues. The germline V gene has CDR1 MNHEY and CDR2 SMNVEV (reference sequence). The V and J ends lost 5 bases and 4 bases respectively, with 11 bases between them. CDR3 coding DNA: TGTGCCAGCAGTCCCTACAGGGCCACTGAAGCTTTCTTT. It is translated as CASSPYRATEAFF.